Presented here are 27 T cell receptor beta chains from one specimen sequenced in a study of PD-L1 blockade in urothelial cancer. The repertoire was sequenced with immunoSEQ multiplex PCR; TCRdb's copy has only in-frame clones and lacks some. The sample carries roughly 41,000 clones, 82% recorded once. This material consisted of PBMCs, taken around atezolizumab (anti-PD-L1) treatment. These receptors all stem from a man aged 55 to 70 with urothelial cancer.

This clone occurred once. The chain recombines TRBV7-8 with TRBJ1-1, with a tentative D call TRBD1 (5 bases). V was shortened by 1 base and J by 5 bases, with 14 bases between the two germline ends. The CDR3 loop spans 15 amino acids. Germline-derived CDR1 and CDR2 are SGHVS and FQNEAQ. CDR3: CASSLDAGGGTEAFF. Written as DNA, the CDR3 is TGTGCCAGCAGCTTAGATGCAGGCGGGGGAACTGAAGCTTTCTTT. The full variable domain, its missing parts supplied by reference TRBV7-8 and TRBJ1-1, is GAGVSQSPRYKVAKRGQDVALRCDPISGHVSLFWYQQALGQGPEFLTYFQNEAQLDKSGLPSDRFFAERPEGSVSTLKIQRTQQEDSAVYLCASSLDAGGGTEAFFGQGTRLTVV.

The CDR3 DNA sequence: TGCGCCAGCAGCTTGGGAGGTACTACGAACACCGGGGAGCTGTTTTTT. Translating it yields CASSLGGTTNTGELFF. The chain is built from TRBV5-1 and TRBJ2-2; no firm D call. CDR3 size: 16 residues. Germline V gene data show CDR1 as SGHRS and CDR2 as YFSETQ. V shed 0 bases and J shed 0 bases, with 9 bases lying between them.

Comment on this clone: This same CDR3 is encoded by further DNA sequences in the sample. The rearrangement joins TRBV28 to TRBJ1-5; no firm D call. Trimming cost V 3 bases and J 5 bases, with 5 bases left between them. This CDR3 region has 12 residues. CDR1 MDHEN and CDR2 SYDVKM come from the germline V gene. CDR3 region: CASSFPDQPQHF. Written as DNA, the CDR3 is TGTGCCAGCAGTTTTCCGGATCAGCCCCAGCATTTT. The full variable domain, in which reference TRBV28 and TRBJ1-5 provide the parts outside the CDR3, is DVKVTQSSRYLVKRTGEKVFLECVQDMDHENMFWYRQDPGLGLRLIYFSYDVKMKEKGDIPEGYSVSREKKERFSLILESASTNQTSMYLCASSFPDQPQHFGDGTRLSIL.

The rearrangement joins TRBV28 to TRBJ1-5; D not resolved. V was trimmed by 4 bases and J by 0 bases, leaving 13 bases between them. CDR3 length equals 16 residues. Per germline, CDR1 MDHEN and CDR2 SYDVKM. The CDR3 nucleotides are TGTGCCAGCAGTTCCTCCACAGAGTATAGCAATCAGCCCCAGCATTTT. It specifies CASSSSTEYSNQPQHF. The variable domain in full, completed from reference TRBV28 and TRBJ1-5, reads DVKVTQSSRYLVKRTGEKVFLECVQDMDHENMFWYRQDPGLGLRLIYFSYDVKMKEKGDIPEGYSVSREKKERFSLILESASTNQTSMYLCASSSSTEYSNQPQHFGDGTRLSIL.

This clone was counted only a few times. The V and J genes are TRBV30 and TRBJ1-5; TRBD1 matches 7 bases. The CDR3 contains 12 residues. V shed 5 bases and J 3 bases; nucleotides not matched to a gene: 1. Germline V gene lookup returns CDR1 GTSNPN and CDR2 SVGIG (reference sequence). The CDR3 DNA follows: TGTGCCTGGGACAGGGACAATCAGCCCCAGCATTTT. This sequence encodes CAWDRDNQPQHF.

The rearrangement links TRBV11-3 to TRBJ2-3, with 9 bases fitting TRBD1. The CDR3 sequence is 16 residues long. Germline V lookup: CDR1 SGHNT, CDR2 YENEEA. The V gene end was trimmed by 4 bases and the J gene end by 2 bases; junction bases not matched to a gene: 7. This chain's CDR3 is CASSSATGGFTDTQYF. CDR3 DNA: TGTGCCAGCAGCTCTGCCACAGGGGGCTTCACAGATACGCAGTATTTT.

This clone was counted once. J is TRBJ2-7 and V is TRBV6-5, with D possibly matching TRBD1 (6 bases). This CDR3 has 12 residues. Germline V gene data show CDR1 as MNHEY and CDR2 as SVGAGI. V lost 6 bases and J lost 3, with 9 bases in between. CDR3 sequence reads: CASRGRGYEQYF. Written as DNA, the CDR3 is TGTGCCAGCAGGGGCAGGGGCTACGAGCAGTACTTC.

The chain joins TRBV5-4 to TRBJ1-1, with 7 nucleotides matching TRBD1. V was clipped by 4 bases and J by 4 bases; unmatched bases: 10. The V gene's germline CDR1 is SGHNT and CDR2 YYREEE (reference sequence). The CDR3 totals 15 residues. CDR3 region: CASSPIGTAATEAFF. The CDR3 coding sequence is TGTGCCAGCAGCCCCATTGGGACAGCCGCCACTGAAGCTTTCTTT.

CDR3 nucleotide sequence: TGTGCCAGCCGGTATGACTTGAACACTGAAGCTTTCTTT. Amino acid sequence: CASRYDLNTEAFF. The chain carries TRBV6-5 and TRBJ1-1; no firm D call. There are 13 residues in the CDR3. Germline CDR1 reads MNHEY; CDR2 reads SVGAGI. The V and J ends lost 8 bases and 0 bases respectively, with 10 bases between them.

The chain is built from TRBV5-8 and TRBJ1-5; no reliable D call. Deletions cut 0 bases from V and 6 bases from J, with 7 bases between. Per the germline V gene, CDR1 is SGHTS and CDR2 is YDEGEE. The CDR3 sequence is 13 residues long. This CDR3 reads CASSLGRSQPQHF. The CDR3 bases are TGTGCCAGCAGCTTGGGACGGAGTCAGCCCCAGCATTTT.

The chain uses TRBV5-4 and TRBJ2-1, with 11 bases matching TRBD2. Unmatched junction bases numbered 8, after V lost 0 bases and J lost 6 bases. The CDR3 runs to 17 residues. Germline V gene data show CDR1 as SGHNT and CDR2 as YYREEE (reference sequence). CDR3 amino acids: CASSLAGLAGGINEQFF. Here the CDR3 DNA reads TGTGCCAGCAGCTTGGCCGGTCTAGCGGGGGGAATCAATGAGCAGTTCTTC.

The rearrangement joins TRBV7-9 to TRBJ2-3; D gene unclear. The germline V and J ends were trimmed by 8 bases and 4 bases, with 13 bases remaining between them. The CDR3 consists of 13 residues. CDR1 SEHNR and CDR2 FQNEAQ come from the germline V gene (reference sequence). The CDR3 region is CASHVGGADTQYF. In DNA form, the CDR3 reads TGTGCCAGCCACGTCGGTGGAGCAGATACGCAGTATTTT.

The chain recombines TRBV5-1 with TRBJ2-3; TRBD2 matches at 12 bases. The CDR3 is 15 residues long. Trimming removed 4 bases from V and 6 bases from J; junction bases left unmatched: 6. Germline V gene data show CDR1 as SGHRS and CDR2 as YFSETQ. As DNA, the CDR3 is TGCGCCAGCAGCAAAATACTAGCGGGGGGTGATACGCAGTATTTT. Its protein product is CASSKILAGGDTQYF. The full variable domain, its missing parts supplied by reference TRBV5-1 and TRBJ2-3, is KAGVTQTPRYLIKTRGQQVTLSCSPISGHRSVSWYQQTPGQGLQFLFEYFSETQRNKGNFPGRFSGRQFSNSRSEMNVSTLELGDSALYLCASSKILAGGDTQYFGPGTRLTVL.

V is TRBV27 and J is TRBJ2-3, with D perhaps TRBD2 (6 bases). V was pared by 6 bases and J by 2 bases, with 15 bases between. The CDR3 is 15 residues long. Looked up from germline, CDR1 is MNHEY and CDR2 is SMNVEV (reference sequence). In nucleotides, the CDR3 is TGTGCCAGCAGGCCCGGAGGGGCACTCACAGATACGCAGTATTTT. This encodes CASRPGGALTDTQYF.

CDR3 bases: TGTGCCAGCAGCTCCCTGACTAGCGGGGGGGAACGCACAGAGGGGCAGTATTTT. It specifies CASSSLTSGGERTEGQYF. The chain links TRBV7-9 to TRBJ2-3; 14 nucleotides agree with TRBD2. The CDR3 runs to 18 residues. Trimming removed 4 bases from V and 11 bases from J; junction bases left unmatched: 17. The germline V gene encodes CDR1 SEHNR and CDR2 FQNEAQ (reference sequence).

This clone was seen a single time. This rearrangement joins TRBV30 to TRBJ2-1; D is possibly TRBD1 (6 bases). Germline V lookup: CDR1 GTSNPN, CDR2 SVGIG (reference sequence). Trimming removed 5 bases at V and 1 base at J, with 12 bases between. The CDR3 runs to 14 residues. CDR3 nucleotide sequence: TGTGCCTGGGTCGACAGGACGTCCTACAATGAGCAGTTCTTC. Amino acid sequence: CAWVDRTSYNEQFF.

CDR3 bases: TGTGCCAGCTCACCACTAGCCGACAATGAGCAGTTCTTC. It translates to CASSPLADNEQFF. The chain is built from TRBV18 and TRBJ2-1; D remains unclear. Between the trimmed V and J ends, which lost 1 base and 5 bases, there was a span of 6 bases. The CDR3 has 13 residues. CDR1 is KGHSH, CDR2 LQKENI, per germline. Full variable domain (missing parts from reference TRBV18 and TRBJ2-1): NAGVMQNPRHLVRRRGQEARLRCSPMKGHSHVYWYRQLPEEGLKFMVYLQKENIIDESGMPKERFSAEFPKEGPSILRIQQVVRGDSAAYFCASSPLADNEQFFGPGTRLTVL.

The chain joins TRBV30 to TRBJ2-7, with 7 bases that match TRBD1. Trimming cost V 7 bases and J 5 bases; bases outside gene matches: 14. Germline V lookup: CDR1 GTSNPN, CDR2 SVGIG (reference sequence). CDR3 length: 14 residues. The CDR3 sequence is CALTPGTEGDEQYF. The CDR3 DNA sequence: TGTGCCTTAACCCCCGGGACAGAGGGCGACGAGCAGTACTTC.

This rearrangement joins TRBV4-2 to TRBJ1-4, with unresolved D. The V and J ends lost 0 bases and 2 bases respectively, with 10 bases between them. Germline CDR1 and CDR2: LGHNA and YNFKEQ. CDR3 length equals 16 residues. The DNA of the CDR3 is TGTGCCAGCAGCCAAGAGACGGGTTTGACTAATGAAAAACTGTTTTTT. As protein: CASSQETGLTNEKLFF.

In this sample, this clone turned up a few times. The chain couples TRBV28 to TRBJ1-1, with 9 bases identical to TRBD1. With 2 bases clipped from V and 3 bases from J, the junction kept 10 bases outside the gene matches. The CDR3 is made up of 17 amino acids. CDR1 is MDHEN and CDR2 is SYDVKM in the germline V gene. CDR3: CASSLEGQGMTDTEAFF. The CDR3, as DNA: TGTGCCAGCAGTTTAGAGGGACAGGGAATGACGGACACTGAAGCTTTCTTT. The whole variable domain, remainder taken from reference TRBV28 and TRBJ1-1, is DVKVTQSSRYLVKRTGEKVFLECVQDMDHENMFWYRQDPGLGLRLIYFSYDVKMKEKGDIPEGYSVSREKKERFSLILESASTNQTSMYLCASSLEGQGMTDTEAFFGQGTRLTVV.

The V and J genes are TRBV27 and TRBJ1-2, with 7 bases lining up with TRBD1. The V gene's germline CDR1 is MNHEY and CDR2 SMNVEV (reference sequence). The V segment lost 4 bases and the J segment 4 bases; nucleotides outside the gene matches: 12. This CDR3 region has 16 residues. Written as DNA, the CDR3 is TGTGCCAGCAGTTCCGGCGGGCAGGGGGAACCCTATGGCTACACCTTC. Amino acids: CASSSGGQGEPYGYTF.

A note on this clone: At one of its ends the junction is not consistent with the germline gene, which may arise from a read error. The chain employs TRBV6-1 and TRBJ1-5; D is possibly TRBD1 (6 bases). The CDR3 totals 15 residues. Germline V gene data show CDR1 as MNHNS and CDR2 as SASEGT. The CDR3 coding sequence is TGTGCCAGCAGTCAAGCAGGGGATTATGATCAGCCCCAGCATTTT. It specifies CASSQAGDYDQPQHF.

The DNA of the CDR3 is TGTGCCAGCAGCCAGGGAAACACCATATATTTT. It yields the protein CASSQGNTIYF. The chain recombines TRBV5-4 with TRBJ1-3; no firm D call. The V end lost 4 bases, the J end lost 4 bases, and 3 bases lay between the germline ends. CDR3 length: 11 amino acids. Germline-derived CDR1 and CDR2 are SGHNT and YYREEE (reference sequence).

This clone was observed a few times. The chain has TRBV19 and TRBJ2-7; 7 bases line up with TRBD1. After removal of 8 bases from V and 3 bases from J, the junction contained 4 bases not matched to a gene. From germline, CDR1 is LNHDA and CDR2 SQIVND (reference sequence). CDR3 size: 12 residues. The CDR3 loop reads CASGDRVYEQYF. As DNA, the CDR3 is TGTGCCAGTGGGGACAGAGTCTACGAGCAGTACTTC.

V gene TRBV6-5 combines with J gene TRBJ1-2, with D hard to call. The CDR3 extends over 11 amino acids. Germline V gene lookup returns CDR1 MNHEY and CDR2 SVGAGI. Trimming shortened V by 4 bases and J by 6 bases, and 6 bases separated the two germline ends. The CDR3 is CASSSVHGYTF. The CDR3 bases are TGTGCCAGCAGTTCCGTCCATGGCTACACCTTC.

V gene TRBV30 combines with J gene TRBJ2-7, with D uncertain. CDR1 is GTSNPN, CDR2 SVGIG, per germline (reference sequence). The CDR3 consists of 12 residues. Trimming took 0 bases from V and 2 from J, leaving 5 bases between them. The CDR3 protein is CAWSVAAYEQYF. The CDR3 coding sequence is TGTGCCTGGAGTGTGGCAGCCTACGAGCAGTACTTC.

The V gene is TRBV5-1, the J gene TRBJ2-5; a weak D match, TRBD2 (5 bases). This CDR3 spans 13 amino acids. Germline V gene sequence: CDR1 SGHRS, CDR2 YFSETQ. Trimming pared 5 bases from V and 0 bases from J, leaving 8 bases between. CDR3 sequence reads: CASRLRDQETQYF. In DNA form, the CDR3 reads TGCGCCAGCAGGTTGCGGGACCAAGAGACCCAGTACTTC.